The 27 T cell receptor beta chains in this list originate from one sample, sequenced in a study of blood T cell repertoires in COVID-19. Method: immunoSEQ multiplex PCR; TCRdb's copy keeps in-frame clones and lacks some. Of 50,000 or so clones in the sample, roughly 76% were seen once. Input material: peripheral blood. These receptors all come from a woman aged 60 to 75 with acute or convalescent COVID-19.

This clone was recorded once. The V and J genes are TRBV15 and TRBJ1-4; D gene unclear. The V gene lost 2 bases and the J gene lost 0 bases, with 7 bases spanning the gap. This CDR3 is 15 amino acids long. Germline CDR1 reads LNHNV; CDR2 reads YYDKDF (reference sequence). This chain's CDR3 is CATSRRTTTNEKLFF. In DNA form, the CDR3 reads TGTGCCACCAGCAGAAGGACTACAACTAATGAAAAACTGTTTTTT.

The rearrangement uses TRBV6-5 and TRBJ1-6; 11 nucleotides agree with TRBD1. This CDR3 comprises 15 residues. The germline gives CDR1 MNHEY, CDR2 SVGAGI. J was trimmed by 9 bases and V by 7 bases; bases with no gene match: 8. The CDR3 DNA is TGTGCCAGCAATCCCACCGGGACAGGGGGTTCACCCCTCCACTTT. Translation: CASNPTGTGGSPLHF.

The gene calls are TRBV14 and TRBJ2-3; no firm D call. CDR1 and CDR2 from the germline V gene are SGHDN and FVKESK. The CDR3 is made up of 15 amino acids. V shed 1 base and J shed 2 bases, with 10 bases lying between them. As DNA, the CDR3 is TGTGCCAGCAGCCAAGGGGCAGCCTCCACAGATACGCAGTATTTT. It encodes CASSQGAASTDTQYF. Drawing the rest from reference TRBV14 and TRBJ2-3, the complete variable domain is EAGVTQFPSHSVIEKGQTVTLRCDPISGHDNLYWYRRVMGKEIKFLLHFVKESKQDESGMPNNRFLAERTGGTYSTLKVQPAELEDSGVYFCASSQGAASTDTQYFGPGTRLTVL.

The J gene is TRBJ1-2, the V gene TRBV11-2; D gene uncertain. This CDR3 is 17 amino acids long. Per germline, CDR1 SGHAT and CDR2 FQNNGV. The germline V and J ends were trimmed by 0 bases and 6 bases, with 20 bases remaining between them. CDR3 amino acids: CASSLDPGEGVSHGYTF. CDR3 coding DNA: TGTGCCAGCAGCTTAGATCCCGGGGAGGGAGTCAGCCATGGCTACACCTTC.

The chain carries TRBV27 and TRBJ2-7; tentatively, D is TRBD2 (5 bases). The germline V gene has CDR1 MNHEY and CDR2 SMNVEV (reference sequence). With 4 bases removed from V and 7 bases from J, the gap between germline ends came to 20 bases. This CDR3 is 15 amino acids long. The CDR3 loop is CASSSLGQPGNEQYF. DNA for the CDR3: TGTGCCAGCAGTTCCCTCGGCCAACCGGGGAATGAGCAGTACTTC.

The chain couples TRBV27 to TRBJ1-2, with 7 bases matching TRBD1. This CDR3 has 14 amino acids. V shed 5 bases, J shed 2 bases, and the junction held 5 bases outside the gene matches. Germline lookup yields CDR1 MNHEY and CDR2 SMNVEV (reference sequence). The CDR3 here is CASSTGQVNYGYTF. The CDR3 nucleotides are TGTGCCAGCAGTACCGGACAGGTCAACTATGGCTACACCTTC.

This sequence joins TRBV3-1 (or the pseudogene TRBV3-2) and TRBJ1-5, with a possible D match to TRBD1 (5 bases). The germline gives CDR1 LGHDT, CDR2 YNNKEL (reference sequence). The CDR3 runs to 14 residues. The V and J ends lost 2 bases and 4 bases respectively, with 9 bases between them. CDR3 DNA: TGTGCCAGCAGCCAACGACAGCAGAATCAGCCCCAGCATTTT. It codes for CASSQRQQNQPQHF.

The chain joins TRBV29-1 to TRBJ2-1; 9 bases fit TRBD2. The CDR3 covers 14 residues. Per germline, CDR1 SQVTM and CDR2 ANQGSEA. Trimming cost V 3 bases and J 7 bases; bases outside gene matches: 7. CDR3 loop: CSVDRLAGMNEQFF. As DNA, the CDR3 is TGCAGCGTTGATAGGCTAGCGGGAATGAATGAGCAGTTCTTC.

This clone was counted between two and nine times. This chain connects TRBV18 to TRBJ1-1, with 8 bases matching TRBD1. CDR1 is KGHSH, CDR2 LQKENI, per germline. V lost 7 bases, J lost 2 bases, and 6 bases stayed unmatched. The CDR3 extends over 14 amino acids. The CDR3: CASLPTGGNTEAFF. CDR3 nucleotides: TGTGCCAGCTTACCTACAGGGGGAAACACTGAAGCTTTCTTT.

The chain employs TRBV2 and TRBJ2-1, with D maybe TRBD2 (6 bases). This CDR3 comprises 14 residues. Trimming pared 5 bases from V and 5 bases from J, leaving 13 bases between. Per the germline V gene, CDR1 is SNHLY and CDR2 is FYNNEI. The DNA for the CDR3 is TGTGCCAGCAGTATTCAGCGGGCAAACAATGAGCAGTTCTTC. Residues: CASSIQRANNEQFF.

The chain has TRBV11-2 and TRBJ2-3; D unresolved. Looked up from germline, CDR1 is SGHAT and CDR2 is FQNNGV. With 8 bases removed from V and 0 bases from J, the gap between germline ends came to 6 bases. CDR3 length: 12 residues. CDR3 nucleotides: TGTGCCAGCCTAACTAGCACAGATACGCAGTATTTT. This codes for CASLTSTDTQYF.

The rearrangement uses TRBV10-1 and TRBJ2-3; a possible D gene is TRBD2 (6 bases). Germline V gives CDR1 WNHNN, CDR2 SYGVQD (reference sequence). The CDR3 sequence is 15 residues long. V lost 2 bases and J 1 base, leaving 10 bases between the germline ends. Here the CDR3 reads CASSEGEAGTDTQYF. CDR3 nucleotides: TGCGCCAGCAGTGAGGGGGAGGCGGGCACAGATACGCAGTATTTT.

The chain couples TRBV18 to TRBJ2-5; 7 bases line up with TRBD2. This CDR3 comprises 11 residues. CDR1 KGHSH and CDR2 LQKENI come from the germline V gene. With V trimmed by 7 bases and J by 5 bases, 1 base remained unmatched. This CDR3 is CASYGGETQYF. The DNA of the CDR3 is TGTGCCAGCTACGGGGGGGAGACCCAGTACTTC. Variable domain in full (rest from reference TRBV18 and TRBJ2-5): NAGVMQNPRHLVRRRGQEARLRCSPMKGHSHVYWYRQLPEEGLKFMVYLQKENIIDESGMPKERFSAEFPKEGPSILRIQQVVRGDSAAYFCASYGGETQYFGPGTRLLVL.

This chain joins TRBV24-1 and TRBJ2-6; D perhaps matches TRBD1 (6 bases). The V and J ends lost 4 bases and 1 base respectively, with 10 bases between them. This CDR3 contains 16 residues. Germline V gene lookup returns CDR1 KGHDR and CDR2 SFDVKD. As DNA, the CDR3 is TGTGCCACCAGTGAAAACAGGGCGTCTGGGGCCAACGTCCTGACTTTC. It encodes CATSENRASGANVLTF.

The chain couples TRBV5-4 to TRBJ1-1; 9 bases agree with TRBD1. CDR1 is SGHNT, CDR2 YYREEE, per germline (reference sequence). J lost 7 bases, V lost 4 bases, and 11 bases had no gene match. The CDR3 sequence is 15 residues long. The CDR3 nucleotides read TGTGCCAGCAGCAACCCGGGACAGGGAATGGTTGAAGCTTTCTTT. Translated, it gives CASSNPGQGMVEAFF.

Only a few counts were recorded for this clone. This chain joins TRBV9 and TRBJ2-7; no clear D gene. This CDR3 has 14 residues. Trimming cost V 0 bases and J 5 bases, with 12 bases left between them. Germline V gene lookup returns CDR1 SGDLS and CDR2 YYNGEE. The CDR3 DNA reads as TGTGCCAGCAGCGTAGATGGCCCCTTGGACGAGCAGTACTTC. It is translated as CASSVDGPLDEQYF.

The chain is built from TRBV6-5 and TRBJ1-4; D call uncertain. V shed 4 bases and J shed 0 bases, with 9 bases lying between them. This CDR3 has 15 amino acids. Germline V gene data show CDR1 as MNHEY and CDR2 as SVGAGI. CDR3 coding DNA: TGTGCCAGCAGTTTGCACAGAGCAACTAATGAAAAACTGTTTTTT. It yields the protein CASSLHRATNEKLFF.

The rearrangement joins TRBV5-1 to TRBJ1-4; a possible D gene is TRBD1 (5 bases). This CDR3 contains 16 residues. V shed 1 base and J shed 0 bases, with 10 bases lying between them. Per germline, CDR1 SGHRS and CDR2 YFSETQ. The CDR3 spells CASSLNARATNEKLFF. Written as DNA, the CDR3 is TGCGCCAGCAGCTTGAATGCCAGGGCAACTAATGAAAAACTGTTTTTT.

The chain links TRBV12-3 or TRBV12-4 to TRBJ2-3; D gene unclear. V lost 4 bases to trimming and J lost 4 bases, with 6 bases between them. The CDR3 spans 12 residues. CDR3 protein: CASSSVSDTQYF. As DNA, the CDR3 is TGTGCCAGCAGTTCGGTATCAGATACGCAGTATTTT.

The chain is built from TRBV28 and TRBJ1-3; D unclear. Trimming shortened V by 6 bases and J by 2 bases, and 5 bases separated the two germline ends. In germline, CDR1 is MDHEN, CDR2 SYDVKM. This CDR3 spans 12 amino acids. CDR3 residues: CASRDTGNTIYF. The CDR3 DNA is TGTGCCAGCAGAGACACTGGAAACACCATATATTTT.

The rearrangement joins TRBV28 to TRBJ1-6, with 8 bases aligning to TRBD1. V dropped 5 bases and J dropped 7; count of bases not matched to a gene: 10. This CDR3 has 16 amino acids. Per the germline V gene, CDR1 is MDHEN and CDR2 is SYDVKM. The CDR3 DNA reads TGTGCCAGCAGTGGGACAGGCGCCCCTGTCAATTCACCCCTCCACTTT. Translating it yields CASSGTGAPVNSPLHF.

This CDR3 reads CASSLGLGGTRLNTEAFF. CDR3 DNA sequence: TGCGCCAGCAGCTTAGGGCTCGGTGGGACTCGACTGAACACTGAAGCTTTCTTT. This chain joins TRBV4-1 and TRBJ1-1; TRBD1 is a possible D gene (5 bases). The germline V gene encodes CDR1 MGHRA and CDR2 YSYEKL. The CDR3 loop spans 18 amino acids. V was shortened by 5 bases and J by 0 bases, with 22 bases between the two germline ends.

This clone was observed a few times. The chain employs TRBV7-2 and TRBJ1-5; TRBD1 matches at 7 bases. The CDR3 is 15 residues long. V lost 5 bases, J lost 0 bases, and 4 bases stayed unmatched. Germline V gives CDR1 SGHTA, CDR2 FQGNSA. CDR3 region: CASSPGTVSNQPQHF. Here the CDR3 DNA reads TGTGCCAGCAGCCCGGGGACAGTTAGCAATCAGCCCCAGCATTTT.

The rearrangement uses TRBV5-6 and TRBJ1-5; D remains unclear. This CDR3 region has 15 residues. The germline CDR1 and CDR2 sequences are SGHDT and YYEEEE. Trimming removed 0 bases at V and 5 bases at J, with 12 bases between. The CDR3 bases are TGTGCCAGCAGCTTGGCTGGACTGCCTCATCAGCCCCAGCATTTT. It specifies CASSLAGLPHQPQHF.

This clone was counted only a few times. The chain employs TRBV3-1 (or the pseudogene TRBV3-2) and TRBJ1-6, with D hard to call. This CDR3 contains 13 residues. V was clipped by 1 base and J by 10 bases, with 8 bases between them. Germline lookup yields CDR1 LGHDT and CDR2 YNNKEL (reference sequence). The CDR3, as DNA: TGTGCCAGCAGCCAAGTAAGGGAGTCACCCCTCCACTTT. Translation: CASSQVRESPLHF.

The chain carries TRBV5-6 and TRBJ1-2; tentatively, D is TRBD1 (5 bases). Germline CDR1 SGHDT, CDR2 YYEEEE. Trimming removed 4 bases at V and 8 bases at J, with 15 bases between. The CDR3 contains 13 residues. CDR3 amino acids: CASSLTGPMGYTF. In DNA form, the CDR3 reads TGTGCCAGCAGCCTAACAGGACCTATGGGCTACACCTTC.

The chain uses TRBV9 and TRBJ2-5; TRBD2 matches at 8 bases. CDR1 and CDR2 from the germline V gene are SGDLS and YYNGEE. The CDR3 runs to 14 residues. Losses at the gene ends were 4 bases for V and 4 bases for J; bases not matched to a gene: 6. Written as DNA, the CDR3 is TGTGCCAGCAGCCCCCGGACTAGCTTAGAGACCCAGTACTTC. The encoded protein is CASSPRTSLETQYF.